This entry features one T cell receptor beta chain sequence. This specimen comes from a study of CD8+ T cells in alopecia areata. About the study: Those treated were given oral tofacitinib at 5 to 10 mg twice daily.

The CDR3 consists of 14 residues. V lost 1 base and J lost 7, with 14 bases in between. Germline CDR1 and CDR2: SQVTM and ANQGSEA. The treatment denotes: oral pan-JAK inhibitor, 5-10 mg twice daily. Alopecia areata patients provided lesional scalp punch biopsies and peripheral blood. PBMCs provided sorted CD4+ and CD8+ T cells. The authors extracted RNA and reverse transcribed it into cDNA as the sequencing template. Repertoires were generated with immunoSEQ multiplex PCR, while TCRdb's copy carries only in-frame clones and drops some. The data contain under 200,000 clones, just over 65% of them singletons.

The gene calls are TRBV29-1 and TRBJ1-5; no definite D call. This TCR was sampled from a human donor with alopecia areata. Sample: CD4+ T cells sorted from blood, taken at week 4, from a patient treated with tofacitinib. This CDR3 is CSVEVAGRGQPQHF. CDR3 sequence (DNA): TGCAGCGTTGAAGTAGCCGGGAGAGGGCAGCCCCAGCATTTT.